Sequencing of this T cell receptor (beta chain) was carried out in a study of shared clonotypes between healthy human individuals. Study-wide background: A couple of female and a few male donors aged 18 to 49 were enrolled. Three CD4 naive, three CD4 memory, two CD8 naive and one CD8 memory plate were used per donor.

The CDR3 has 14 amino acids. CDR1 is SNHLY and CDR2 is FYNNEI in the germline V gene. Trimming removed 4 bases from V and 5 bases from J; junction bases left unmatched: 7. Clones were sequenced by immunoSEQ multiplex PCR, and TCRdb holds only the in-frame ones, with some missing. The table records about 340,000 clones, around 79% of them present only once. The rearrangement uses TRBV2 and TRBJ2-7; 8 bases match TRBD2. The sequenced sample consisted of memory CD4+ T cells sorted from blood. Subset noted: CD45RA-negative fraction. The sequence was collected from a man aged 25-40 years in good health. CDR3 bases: TGTGCCAGCAGTGTAGGACGGGAGGGCCACGAGCAGTACTTC. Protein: CASSVGREGHEQYF.